The T cell receptor (beta chain) under discussion was sequenced for a study of regulatory T cells in long-lasting Graves disease. Findings and limits, study-wide: Persistent disease was characterized by preferential usage of TRBV28, TRBJ1-2 and TRBJ2-5.

In its sample, this clonotype was seen once. Antigen specificity is unknown. Regarding time point: newly diagnosed GD, antithyroid drugs for less than 3 months. PBMC-extracted RNA yielded the TCR library. The germline gives CDR1 MNHEY, CDR2 SMNVEV (reference sequence). Between the trimmed V and J ends, which lost 8 bases and 3 bases, there was a span of 15 bases. This CDR3 has 14 amino acids. TCR beta libraries were built with iRepertoire HTBI primers and Arm-PCR of CDR3 regions. A single record per CDR3 protein comes from TCRdb applying MiXCR to the multiplex PCR reads. The repertoire includes about 500,000 distinct CDR3 sequences, roughly 15% of them detected once, and 12% sits in the top ten. This sample also belongs to another study, concerning T cells in Graves' hyperthyroidism and ophthalmopathy. This second report adds: Aged 18 to 65, the patients had hyperthyroidism that was newly diagnosed and had lasted under 2 months. An initial round of RT-PCR targeting the TCR CDR3 relied on the HTBI primer set. Most thyroid clonotypes expanded above 0.001 were also detected in blood.

This sample comprised peripheral blood mononuclear cells (PBMCs), obtained at new diagnosis, from a patient treated with antithyroid drugs. The TCR comes from a man aged 35-49 years with Graves disease. The chain recombines TRBV27 with TRBJ2-3; tentatively, D is TRBD1 (6 bases). The CDR3 loop reads CASRVQGTTDTQYF. The CDR3 DNA reads as TGTGCCAGCCGGGTCCAGGGGACGACAGATACGCAGTATTTT.